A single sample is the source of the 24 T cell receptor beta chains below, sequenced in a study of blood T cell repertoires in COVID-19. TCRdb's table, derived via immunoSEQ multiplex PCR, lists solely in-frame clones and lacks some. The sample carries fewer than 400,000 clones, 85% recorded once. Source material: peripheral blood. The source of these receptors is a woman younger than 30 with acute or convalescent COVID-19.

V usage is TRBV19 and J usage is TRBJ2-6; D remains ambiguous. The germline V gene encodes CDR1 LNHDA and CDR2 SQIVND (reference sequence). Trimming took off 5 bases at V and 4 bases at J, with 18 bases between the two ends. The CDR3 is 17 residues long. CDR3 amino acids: CASSPQTGRPGANVLTF. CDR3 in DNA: TGTGCCAGTAGTCCCCAGACTGGCCGCCCCGGGGCCAACGTCCTGACTTTC.

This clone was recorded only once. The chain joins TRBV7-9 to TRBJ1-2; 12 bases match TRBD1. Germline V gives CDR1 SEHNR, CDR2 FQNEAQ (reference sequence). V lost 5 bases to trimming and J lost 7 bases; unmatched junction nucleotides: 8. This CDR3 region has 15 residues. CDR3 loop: CASSAPGQGAFGYTF. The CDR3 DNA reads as TGTGCCAGCAGCGCCCCGGGACAGGGGGCTTTTGGCTACACCTTC.

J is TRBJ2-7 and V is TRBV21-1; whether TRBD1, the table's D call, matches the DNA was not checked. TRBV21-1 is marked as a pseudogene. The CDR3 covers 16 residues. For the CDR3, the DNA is TGTGCCAGCAGCAAAGAACGTGGGACAAGGACCTACGAGCAGTACTTC. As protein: CASSKERGTRTYEQYF.

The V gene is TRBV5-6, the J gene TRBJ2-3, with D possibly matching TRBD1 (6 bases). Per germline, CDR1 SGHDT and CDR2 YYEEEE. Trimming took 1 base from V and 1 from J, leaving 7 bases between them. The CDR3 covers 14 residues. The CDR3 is CASSLQGRTDTQYF. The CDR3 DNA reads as TGTGCCAGCAGCTTGCAGGGGCGCACAGATACGCAGTATTTT.

The CDR3 DNA sequence: TGTGCCAGTAGTATAGATCCAGGTAATCAGCCCCAGCATTTT. Translating it yields CASSIDPGNQPQHF. The chain combines TRBV19 with TRBJ1-5; no reliable D call. Germline CDR1 and CDR2: LNHDA and SQIVND (reference sequence). CDR3 length: 14 amino acids. The V gene lost 0 bases and the J gene lost 4 bases, with 7 bases spanning the gap.

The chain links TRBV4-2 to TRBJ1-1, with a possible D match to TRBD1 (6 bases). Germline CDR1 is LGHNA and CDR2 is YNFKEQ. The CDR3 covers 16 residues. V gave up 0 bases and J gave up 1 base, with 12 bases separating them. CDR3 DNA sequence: TGTGCCAGCAGCCAAGATGCGCAAGGGGGGAACACTGAAGCTTTCTTT. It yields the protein CASSQDAQGGNTEAFF.

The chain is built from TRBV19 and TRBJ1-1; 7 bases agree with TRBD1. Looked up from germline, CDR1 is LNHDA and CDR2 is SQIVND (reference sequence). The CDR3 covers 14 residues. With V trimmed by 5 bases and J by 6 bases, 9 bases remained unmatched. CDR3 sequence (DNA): TGTGCCAGTAGTCTCGGACAGGATGGCTCTGAAGCTTTCTTT. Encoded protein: CASSLGQDGSEAFF. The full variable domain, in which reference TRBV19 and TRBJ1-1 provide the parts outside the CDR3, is DGGITQSPKYLFRKEGQNVTLSCEQNLNHDAMYWYRQDPGQGLRLIYYSQIVNDFQKGDIAEGYSVSREKKESFPLTVTSAQKNPTAFYLCASSLGQDGSEAFFGQGTRLTVV.

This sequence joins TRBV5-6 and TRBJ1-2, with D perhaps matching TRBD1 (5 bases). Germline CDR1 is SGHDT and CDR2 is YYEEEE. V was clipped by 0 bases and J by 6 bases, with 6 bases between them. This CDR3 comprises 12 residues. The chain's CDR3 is CASSLGRDGYTF. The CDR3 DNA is TGTGCCAGCAGCTTGGGCAGGGATGGCTACACCTTC.

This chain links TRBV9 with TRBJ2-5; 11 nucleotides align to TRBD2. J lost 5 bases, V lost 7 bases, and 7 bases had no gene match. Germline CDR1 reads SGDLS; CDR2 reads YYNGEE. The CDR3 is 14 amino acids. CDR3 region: CASGSGGAGETQYF. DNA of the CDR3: TGTGCCAGCGGTAGCGGGGGGGCCGGGGAGACCCAGTACTTC. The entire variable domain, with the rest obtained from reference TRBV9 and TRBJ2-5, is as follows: DSGVTQTPKHLITATGQRVTLRCSPRSGDLSVYWYQQSLDQGLQFLIQYYNGEERAKGNILERFSAQQFPDLHSELNLSSLELGDSALYFCASGSGGAGETQYFGPGTRLLVL.

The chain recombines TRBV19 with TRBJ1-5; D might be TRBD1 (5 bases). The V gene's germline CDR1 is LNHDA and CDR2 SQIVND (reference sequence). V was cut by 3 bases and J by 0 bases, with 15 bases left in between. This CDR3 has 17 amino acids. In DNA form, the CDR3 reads TGTGCCAGTAGTATGGGCACGGGGGATGGTAGCAATCAGCCCCAGCATTTT. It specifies CASSMGTGDGSNQPQHF.

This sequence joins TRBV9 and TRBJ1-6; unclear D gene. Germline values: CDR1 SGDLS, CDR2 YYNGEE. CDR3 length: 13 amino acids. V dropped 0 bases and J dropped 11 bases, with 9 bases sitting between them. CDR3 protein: CASSVDEDPPLHF. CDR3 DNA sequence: TGTGCCAGCAGCGTAGACGAGGATCCACCCCTCCACTTT.

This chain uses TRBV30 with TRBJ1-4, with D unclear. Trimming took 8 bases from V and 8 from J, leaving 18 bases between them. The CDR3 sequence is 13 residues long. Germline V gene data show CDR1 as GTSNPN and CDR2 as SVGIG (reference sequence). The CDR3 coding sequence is TGTGCCGGTGACGGGCGCGGAGGAGAAAAACTGTTTTTT. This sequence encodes CAGDGRGGEKLFF.

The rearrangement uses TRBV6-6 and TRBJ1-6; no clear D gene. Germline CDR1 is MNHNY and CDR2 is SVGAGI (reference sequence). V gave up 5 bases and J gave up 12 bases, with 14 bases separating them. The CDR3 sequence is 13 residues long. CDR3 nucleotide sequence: TGTGCCAGCAGTAACCAGGATATCAAACCCCTCCACTTT. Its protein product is CASSNQDIKPLHF.

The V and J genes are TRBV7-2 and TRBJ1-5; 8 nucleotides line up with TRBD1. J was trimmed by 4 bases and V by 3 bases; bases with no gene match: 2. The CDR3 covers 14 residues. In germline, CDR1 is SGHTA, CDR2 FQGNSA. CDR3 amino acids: CASSFTGGNQPQHF. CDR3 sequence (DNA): TGTGCCAGCAGCTTTACAGGGGGGAATCAGCCCCAGCATTTT.

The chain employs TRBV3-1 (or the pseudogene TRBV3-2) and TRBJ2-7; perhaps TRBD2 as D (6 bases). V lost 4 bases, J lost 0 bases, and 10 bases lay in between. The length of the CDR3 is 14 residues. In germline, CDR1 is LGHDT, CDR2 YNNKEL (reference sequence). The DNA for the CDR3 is TGTGCCAGCAGCCCGACTAGTGGCTCCTACGAGCAGTACTTC. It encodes CASSPTSGSYEQYF.

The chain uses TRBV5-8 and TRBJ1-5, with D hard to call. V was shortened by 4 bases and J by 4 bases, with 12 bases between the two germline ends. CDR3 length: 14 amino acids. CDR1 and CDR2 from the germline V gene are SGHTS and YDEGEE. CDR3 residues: CASSTGFGNQPQHF. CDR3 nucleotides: TGTGCCAGCAGCACGGGTTTTGGGAATCAGCCCCAGCATTTT. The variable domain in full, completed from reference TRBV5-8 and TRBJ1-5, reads EAGVTQSPTHLIKTRGQQATLRCSPISGHTSVYWYQQALGLGLQFLLWYDEGEERNRGNFPPRFSGRQFPNYSSELNVNALELEDSALYLCASSTGFGNQPQHFGDGTRLSIL.

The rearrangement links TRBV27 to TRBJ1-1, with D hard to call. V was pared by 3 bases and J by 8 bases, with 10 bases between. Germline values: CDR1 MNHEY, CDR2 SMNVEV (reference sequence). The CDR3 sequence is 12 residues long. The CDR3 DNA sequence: TGTGCCAGCAGTTTCCTAGACGGCGAAGCTTTCTTT. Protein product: CASSFLDGEAFF.

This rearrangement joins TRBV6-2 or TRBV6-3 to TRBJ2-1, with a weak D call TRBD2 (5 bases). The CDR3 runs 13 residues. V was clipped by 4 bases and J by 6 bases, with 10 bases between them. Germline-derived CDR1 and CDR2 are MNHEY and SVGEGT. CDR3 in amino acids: CASSSSSFNEQFF. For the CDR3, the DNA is TGTGCCAGCAGTTCCTCTAGCTTCAATGAGCAGTTCTTC.

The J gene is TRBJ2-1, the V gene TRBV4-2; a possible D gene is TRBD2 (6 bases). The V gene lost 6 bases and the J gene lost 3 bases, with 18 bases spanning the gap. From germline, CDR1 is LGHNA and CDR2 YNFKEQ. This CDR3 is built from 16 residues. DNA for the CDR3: TGTGCCAGCAGTCAAAAAACCCGGAGGGACTACAATGAGCAGTTCTTC. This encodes CASSQKTRRDYNEQFF.

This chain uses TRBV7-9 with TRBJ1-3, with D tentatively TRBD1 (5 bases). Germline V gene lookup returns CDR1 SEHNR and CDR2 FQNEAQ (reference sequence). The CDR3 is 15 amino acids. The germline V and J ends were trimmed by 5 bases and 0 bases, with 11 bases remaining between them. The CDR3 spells CASSQGGGSGNTIYF. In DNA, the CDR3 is TGTGCCAGCAGCCAGGGCGGGGGCTCTGGAAACACCATATATTTT.

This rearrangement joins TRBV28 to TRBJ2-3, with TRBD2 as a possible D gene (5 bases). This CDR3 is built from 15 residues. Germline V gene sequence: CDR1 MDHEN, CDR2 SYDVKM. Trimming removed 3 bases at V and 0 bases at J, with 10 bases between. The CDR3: CASSLSGLSTDTQYF. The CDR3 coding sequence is TGTGCCAGCAGTTTGAGCGGATTAAGCACAGATACGCAGTATTTT.

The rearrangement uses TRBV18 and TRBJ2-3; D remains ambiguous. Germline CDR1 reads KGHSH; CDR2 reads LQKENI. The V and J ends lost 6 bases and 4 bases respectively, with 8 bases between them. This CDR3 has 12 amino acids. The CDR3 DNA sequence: TGTGCCAGCTCGCCAGGCTCAGATACGCAGTATTTT. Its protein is CASSPGSDTQYF.

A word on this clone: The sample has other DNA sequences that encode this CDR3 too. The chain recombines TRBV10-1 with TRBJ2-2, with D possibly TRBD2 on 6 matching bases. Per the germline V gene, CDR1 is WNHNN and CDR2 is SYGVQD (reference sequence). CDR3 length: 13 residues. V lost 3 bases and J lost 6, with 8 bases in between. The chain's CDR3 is CASSDPGAGELFF. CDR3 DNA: TGCGCCAGCAGTGATCCGGGAGCCGGGGAGCTGTTTTTT.

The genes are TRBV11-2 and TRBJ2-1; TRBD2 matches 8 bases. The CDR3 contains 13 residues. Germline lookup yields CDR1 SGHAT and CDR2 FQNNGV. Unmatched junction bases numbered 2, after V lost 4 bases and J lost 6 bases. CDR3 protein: CASSSGTSNEQFF. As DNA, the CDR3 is TGTGCCAGCAGCTCCGGGACTAGCAATGAGCAGTTCTTC.